These T cell receptor beta chains were read from a single sample in a study of OX40 agonist ivuxolimab in advanced cancers. The method was immunoSEQ multiplex PCR; TCRdb's version includes in-frame clones alone and lacks a portion of them. Among about 66,000 clones listed, roughly 89% were seen once. Here the sequenced sample was CD4+ or CD8+ T cells sorted from blood, taken in a trial of the OX40 agonist ivuxolimab. The receptors derive from an adult with an advanced solid tumor such as melanoma, head and neck, liver or kidney cancer. Each CDR3 is given with its conserved first and last residue. The D gene is left open where the match is weak. Size is omitted from some rows. Given values are once, few, many or a class for expanded clones.

V	size	J	D	DNA	CDR3
TRBV2	.	TRBJ2-3	TRBD2	TGTGCCAGCAGTTACCTAGCGGGGGGTCCAGATACGCAGTATTTT	CASSYLAGGPDTQYF
TRBV5-1	once	TRBJ1-6	TRBD1	TGCGCCAGCACTGGGCAGGGGGATTCACCCCTCCACTTT	CASTGQGDSPLHF
TRBV7-3	.	TRBJ1-1	.	TGTGCCAGCAGCTTAGCGGGGGAGAACACTGAAGCTTTCTTT	CASSLAGENTEAFF
TRBV6-1	.	TRBJ1-3	.	TGTGCCAGCAGAAACAGGGCCTCTGGAAACACCATATATTTT	CASRNRASGNTIYF
TRBV5-4	.	TRBJ2-2	.	TGTGCCAGCAGCTTGTCGGGCCAGACGAACACCGGGGAGCTGTTTTTT	CASSLSGQTNTGELFF
TRBV5-1	.	TRBJ2-3	TRBD2	TGCGCCAGCAGCTCTAGCGGGGAGCCAGATACGCAGTATTTT	CASSSSGEPDTQYF
TRBV5-4	.	TRBJ1-2	.	TGTGCCAGCAGCTTGGATGGCAGGAGGAACTATGGCTACACCTTC	CASSLDGRRNYGYTF
TRBV2	.	TRBJ2-7	TRBD1	TGTGCCAGCAGGCGGACAGGGGCTTACGAGCAGTACTTC	CASRRTGAYEQYF
TRBV30	.	TRBJ2-3	.	TGTGCCTCCAGAGGAGGGGGGGCGCGGGGAGATACGCAGTATTTT	CASRGGGARGDTQYF
TRBV5-1	many	TRBJ1-1	.	TGCGCCAGCAGCCCCCTAATGAACACTGAAGCTTTCTTT	CASSPLMNTEAFF
TRBV11-2	.	TRBJ2-5	.	TGTGCCAGCAGCTTAGATCTGGGGGCGGGTGAAGAGACCCAGTACTTC	CASSLDLGAGEETQYF
TRBV6-5	.	TRBJ2-3	.	TGTGCCAGCAGTCCCAGTGGGGCAGTCACAGATACGCAGTATTTT	CASSPSGAVTDTQYF
TRBV7-2	once	TRBJ1-1	TRBD1	TGTGCCAGCAGCTTAGAGGGGGCGCAGGGCACTGAAGCTTTCTTT	CASSLEGAQGTEAFF
TRBV6-5	.	TRBJ1-2	TRBD1	TGTGCCAGCAAGATACAGGGGGCGCTGGGCTATGGCTACACCTTC	CASKIQGALGYGYTF
TRBV19	.	TRBJ1-2	.	TGTGCCAGTAGTATAACCAGGGCGGATGGCTACACCTTC	CASSITRADGYTF
TRBV5-4	.	TRBJ1-2	.	TGTGCCAGCAGCCGCGGAGATCGGGGAGGCTATGGCTACACCTTC	CASSRGDRGGYGYTF
TRBV7-2	once	TRBJ1-2	TRBD1	TGTGCCAGCAGCTCAGGGGGACAGGGGAAGGGCCATGGCTACACCTTC	CASSSGGQGKGHGYTF
TRBV7-7	.	TRBJ2-3	TRBD2	TGTGCCAGCAGTTTGGGGGTAGCGGGTGTACCTAGCACAGATACGCAGTATTTT	CASSLGVAGVPSTDTQYF
TRBV6-4	.	TRBJ2-2	TRBD1	TGTGCCGCGGGAACAGGACAGGGGGCCGGGGAGCTGTTTTTT	CAAGTGQGAGELFF
TRBV2	.	TRBJ2-7	.	TGTGCCAGCAGGATAGACAGCCGAGCCTACGAGCAGTACTTC	CASRIDSRAYEQYF
TRBV6-1	.	TRBJ1-1	.	TGTGCCAGCAGTGCGCGGAAGAACACTGAAGCTTTCTTT	CASSARKNTEAFF
TRBV18	.	TRBJ1-1	.	TGTGCCAGCTCACCGGCATCTGCAGGTTCGAACACTGAAGCTTTCTTT	CASSPASAGSNTEAFF
TRBV18	.	TRBJ1-1	.	TGTGCCAGCTCACCTTCACGGGACCCAAAGGCTGAAGCTTTCTTT	CASSPSRDPKAEAFF
TRBV4-1	.	TRBJ1-6	.	TGCGCCAGCAGCCAAGGGACCTTTGGACCTCTTAATAATTCACCCCTCCACTTT	CASSQGTFGPLNNSPLHF
TRBV7-6	.	TRBJ2-5	.	TGTGCCAGCAGCCGCATCCCGATTCAAGAGACCCAGTACTTC	CASSRIPIQETQYF
TRBV15	.	TRBJ1-3	TRBD1	TGTGCCACCAGCAGGGACCTAACAGGGGCTGGAAACACCATATATTTT	CATSRDLTGAGNTIYF
TRBV6-5	.	TRBJ1-3	.	TGTGCCAGCAGTACCACGGAAGGCACCATATATTTT	CASSTTEGTIYF
TRBV7-2	.	TRBJ1-6	TRBD1	TGTGCCAGCAGCCCGGACAGGGAGTCACCCCTCCACTTT	CASSPDRESPLHF
TRBV5-4	.	TRBJ1-1	.	TGTGCCAGCAGCTTGCAGGGCTTGGAGACTGAAGCTTTCTTT	CASSLQGLETEAFF
TRBV28	.	TRBJ1-2	.	TGTGCCAGTACCACATCAAGCTATGGCTACACCTTC	CASTTSSYGYTF
TRBV5-1	.	TRBJ1-1	.	TGCGCCAGCAGCTTAGGGGCGCAAGGGAACACTGAAGCTTTCTTT	CASSLGAQGNTEAFF
TRBV29-1	.	TRBJ2-2	.	TGCAGCGCCTCCTCGACAGGGAGGACCGGGGAGCTGTTTTTT	CSASSTGRTGELFF
TRBV5-1	.	TRBJ1-1	TRBD1	TGCGCCAGCAGCTTGGCCCCCGGGACAGGTTCCGTCACTGAAGCTTTCTTT	CASSLAPGTGSVTEAFF
TRBV5-1	.	TRBJ2-3	.	TGCGCCAGCAGCTTGGAGATGGATACGCAGTATTTT	CASSLEMDTQYF
TRBV5-6	.	TRBJ2-2	TRBD1	TGTGCCAGCAGCTTGGGACAGGGGGCCGGGGAGCTGTTTTTT	CASSLGQGAGELFF
TRBV4-1	.	TRBJ1-4	.	TGCGCCAGCAGCCAAGTATGGGGCCCGGAAAAACTGTTTTTT	CASSQVWGPEKLFF
TRBV10-3	once	TRBJ2-1	TRBD2	TGTGCCATCGGGTCGCGGGGGAGCTCCTACAATGAGCAGTTCTTC	CAIGSRGSSYNEQFF
TRBV4-2	.	TRBJ1-6	.	TGTGCCAGCAGCCAAGAAAGGGTCGGGAGTAATTCACCCCTCCACTTT	CASSQERVGSNSPLHF
TRBV7-3	.	TRBJ2-3	.	TGTGCCAGCAGCTCGACGGTTCGGAATACGCAGTATTTT	CASSSTVRNTQYF
TRBV9	.	TRBJ1-1	.	TGTGCCAGCAGCGTAGTGGGCAGGGGGAACACTGAAGCTTTCTTT	CASSVVGRGNTEAFF
TRBV18	few	TRBJ2-2	TRBD1	TGTGCCAGCTCACCGACAGGGGATAGTGCCGGGGAGCTGTTTTTT	CASSPTGDSAGELFF
TRBV5-5	.	TRBJ1-5	TRBD1	TGTGCCAGCAGCTCCACAGGGGCCGGTCAGCCCCAGCATTTT	CASSSTGAGQPQHF
TRBV6-1	once	TRBJ2-7	.	TGTGCCAGCAGGGGGCGGACAGTGCCCTACGAGCAGTACTTC	CASRGRTVPYEQYF
TRBV2	.	TRBJ1-1	TRBD1	TGTGCCAGCTCTGGACAGGGGCCCTGGACTGAAGCTTTCTTT	CASSGQGPWTEAFF
TRBV19	.	TRBJ1-1	.	TGTGCCAGTAGTTCTAAGGGGACCATGAACACTGAAGCTTTCTTT	CASSSKGTMNTEAFF
TRBV6-1	.	TRBJ2-2	TRBD1	TGTGCCAGCAGGGCACAGGGGGCGTCCGGGGAGCTGTTTTTT	CASRAQGASGELFF
TRBV7-2	.	TRBJ2-3	TRBD2	TGTGCCAGCAGCTCGGGACTAGCTGCGGGCCCAGATACGCAGTATTTT	CASSSGLAAGPDTQYF
TRBV7-2	few	TRBJ1-6	.	TGTGCCAGCAGCTTAATTACGGGGCCTGCCCTCCACTTT	CASSLITGPALHF
TRBV5-8	.	TRBJ2-3	.	TGTGCCAGCAGCGGTGGGAGTAGCGGGGGACAGGTAGATACGCAGTATTTT	CASSGGSSGGQVDTQYF
TRBV5-1	.	TRBJ2-1	TRBD1	TGCGCCAGCAGCTCCGGACAGGGGGCTGAGCAGTTCTTC	CASSSGQGAEQFF
TRBV30	.	TRBJ2-7	.	TGTGCCTGGAGTTCTGGACGATCCCACCCCGGCGACCACTTC	CAWSSGRSHPGDHF
TRBV7-3	few	TRBJ2-2	.	TGTGCCAGCAGCTTACAGGGTAAAAGGAACACCGGGGAGCTGTTTTTT	CASSLQGKRNTGELFF
TRBV5-1	.	TRBJ1-1	TRBD1	TGCGCCAGCAGCTTGGAACTGACAGGGACTGAAGCTTTCTTT	CASSLELTGTEAFF
TRBV11-3	.	TRBJ2-7	TRBD1	TGTGCCAGCAGCTTAGAGTATGGGACAGGGGGCTACGAGCAGTACTTC	CASSLEYGTGGYEQYF
TRBV6-5	.	TRBJ1-3	.	TGTGCCAGCAGTTACTCGCAGGGAAACACCATATATTTT	CASSYSQGNTIYF
TRBV28	.	TRBJ2-3	TRBD1	TGTGCCAGCAGGTTAAACAGGGGCTTAAACTATTTT	CASRLNRGLNYF
TRBV14	.	TRBJ2-3	.	TGTGCCAGCAGCCAAATGCTTACCTCGGGTACGCAGTATTTT	CASSQMLTSGTQYF